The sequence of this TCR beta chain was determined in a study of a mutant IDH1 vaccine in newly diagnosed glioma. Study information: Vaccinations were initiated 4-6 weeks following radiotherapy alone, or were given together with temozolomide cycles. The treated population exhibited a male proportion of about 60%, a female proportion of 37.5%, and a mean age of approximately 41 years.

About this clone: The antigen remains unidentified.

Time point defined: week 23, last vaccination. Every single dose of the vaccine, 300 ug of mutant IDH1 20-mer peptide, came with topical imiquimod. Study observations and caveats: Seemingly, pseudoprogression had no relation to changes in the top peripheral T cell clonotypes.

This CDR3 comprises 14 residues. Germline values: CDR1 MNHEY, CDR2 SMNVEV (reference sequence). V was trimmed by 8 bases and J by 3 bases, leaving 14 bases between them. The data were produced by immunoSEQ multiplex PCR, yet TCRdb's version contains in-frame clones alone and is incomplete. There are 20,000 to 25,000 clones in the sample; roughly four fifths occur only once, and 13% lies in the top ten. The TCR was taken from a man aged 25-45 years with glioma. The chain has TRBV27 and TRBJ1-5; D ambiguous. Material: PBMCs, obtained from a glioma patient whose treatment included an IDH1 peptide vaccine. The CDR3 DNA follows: TGTGCCAGCCGCACGGGTTTGCCCAATCAGCCCCAGCATTTT. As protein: CASRTGLPNQPQHF.